These 11 T cell receptor beta chains were sequenced from one sample in a study of graft-versus-host responses after intestinal transplantation. Assay: immunoSEQ multiplex PCR; the TCRdb copy retains only in-frame clones and omits some. The repertoire consists of roughly 97,000 clones, with more than 85% occurring once and the leading ten covering approximately 0.97%. The antigens these receptors bind are not known. The sequenced sample was unstimulated CD4+ T cells sorted from spleen or lymph node cells, obtained before intestinal transplant. These TCRs come from a human donor who received an intestinal transplant.

The chain links TRBV18 to TRBJ1-1; unclear D gene. Germline CDR1 and CDR2: KGHSH and LQKENI. V was cut by 1 base and J by 11 bases, with 11 bases left in between. CDR3 length: 12 amino acids. CDR3 protein: CASSPRGRMAFF. CDR3 coding DNA: TGTGCCAGCTCACCACGCGGCCGGATGGCTTTCTTT.

This rearrangement joins TRBV18 to TRBJ2-1; 12 bases are a match to TRBD2. The CDR3 extends over 15 amino acids. V shed 1 base, J shed 6 bases, and the junction held 1 base outside the gene matches. Germline assignment: CDR1 KGHSH and CDR2 LQKENI. CDR3 nucleotide sequence: TGTGCCAGCTCACCACGACTAGCGGGGGTCAATGAGCAGTTCTTC. Translation: CASSPRLAGVNEQFF. The full variable domain, rest sourced from reference TRBV18 and TRBJ2-1, is NAGVMQNPRHLVRRRGQEARLRCSPMKGHSHVYWYRQLPEEGLKFMVYLQKENIIDESGMPKERFSAEFPKEGPSILRIQQVVRGDSAAYFCASSPRLAGVNEQFFGPGTRLTVL.

Notes on this clone: Other DNA sequences within the sample encode an identical CDR3. The chain has TRBV19 and TRBJ1-6; TRBD1 agrees at 7 bases. V gave up 10 bases and J gave up 7 bases; unmatched junction bases: 10. The germline CDR1 and CDR2 sequences are LNHDA and SQIVND (reference sequence). This CDR3 has 14 residues. CDR3 nucleotide sequence: TGTGCCACTCAAAAACAGGGGAAAAATTCACCCCTCCACTTT. Translation: CATQKQGKNSPLHF.

CDR3 nucleotides: TGTGCCAGTAGTATAGATCCCCGACACCTCAGGAATGAGCAGTTCTTC. Its protein is CASSIDPRHLRNEQFF. The rearrangement uses TRBV19 and TRBJ2-1; D unclear. Between the trimmed V and J ends, which lost 0 bases and 7 bases, there was a span of 16 bases. Germline loops: CDR1 LNHDA, CDR2 SQIVND (reference sequence). The CDR3 has 16 amino acids.

The chain employs TRBV18 and TRBJ1-1; no clear D. V lost 1 base and J 2 bases, leaving 8 bases between the germline ends. CDR3 length: 14 residues. Germline CDR1 reads KGHSH; CDR2 reads LQKENI. CDR3 nucleotides: TGTGCCAGCTCACCACTAGGGTTCAACACTGAAGCTTTCTTT. It specifies CASSPLGFNTEAFF.

The chain joins TRBV20-1 to TRBJ2-7; D gene unclear. The CDR3 contains 10 residues. The V gene lost 2 bases and the J gene lost 4 bases, with 3 bases spanning the gap. Germline V gene data show CDR1 as DFQATT and CDR2 as SNEGSKA (reference sequence). The CDR3 spells CSARQYEQYF. CDR3 bases: TGCAGTGCTAGACAGTACGAGCAGTACTTC.

The V gene is TRBV2, the J gene TRBJ1-1; D is ambiguous. The germline V gene has CDR1 SNHLY and CDR2 FYNNEI. Trimming took off 4 bases at V and 3 bases at J, with 9 bases between the two ends. CDR3 length: 13 amino acids. CDR3 sequence reads: CASSAERDTEAFF. The CDR3 DNA is TGTGCCAGCAGTGCTGAGAGGGACACTGAAGCTTTCTTT.

This chain connects TRBV9 to TRBJ1-6; 9 bases are shared with TRBD1. Germline assignment: CDR1 SGDLS and CDR2 YYNGEE. CDR3 length equals 15 residues. Germline trimming cut 3 bases from V and 10 bases from J; bases unmatched to any gene: 8. The CDR3 is CASSDGTGNSSPLHF. As DNA, the CDR3 is TGTGCCAGCAGCGACGGGACAGGGAATAGCTCACCCCTCCACTTT.

The chain recombines TRBV27 with TRBJ2-3, with TRBD2 matching over 11 bases. Trimming cost V 1 base and J 4 bases; bases outside gene matches: 10. Germline V gene sequence: CDR1 MNHEY, CDR2 SMNVEV (reference sequence). The CDR3 is 18 amino acids. CDR3 loop: CASSLFPLAGGRADTQYF. In DNA form, the CDR3 reads TGTGCCAGCAGTTTATTCCCCTTAGCGGGGGGGCGGGCAGATACGCAGTATTTT.

The V gene is TRBV6-5, the J gene TRBJ2-7; 7 bases line up with TRBD1. V dropped 6 bases and J dropped 1; count of bases not matched to a gene: 9. CDR1 and CDR2 (germline): MNHEY, SVGAGI. CDR3 length equals 15 residues. This CDR3 is CASRTGDSGSYEQYF. In DNA, the CDR3 is TGTGCCAGCAGGACTGGGGACAGTGGGTCCTACGAGCAGTACTTC.

A note on this clone: A junction boundary mismatches the germline segment, possibly from a read error. The chain is built from TRBV15 and TRBJ1-5; D gene uncertain. CDR1 is LNHNV, CDR2 YYDKDF, per germline (reference sequence). There are 14 residues in the CDR3. The CDR3 bases are TGTGCCACCAGTAGAGAGGGTGTGGGTCAGCCCCAGCATTTT. This translates into CATSREGVGQPQHF.